This T cell receptor (beta chain) was obtained from a study of blood T cell repertoires in COVID-19. Study background: Whether acute or convalescent, the COVID-19 samples came from the United States, Italy and Spain.

Cohort 3 recovery required two negative PCRs, clearance, or symptom resolution. Method: immunoSEQ multiplex PCR; TCRdb's copy keeps in-frame clones and lacks some. The repertoire has some 300,000 clones, roughly 87% of them found once; the top ten carry 0.75% to 1%. With V trimmed by 2 bases and J by 13 bases, 8 bases remained unmatched. Germline loops: CDR1 MNHEY, CDR2 SMNVEV (reference sequence). This CDR3 contains 13 residues. Material: PBMCs or T cells enriched from blood (not recorded which). This chain links TRBV27 with TRBJ2-1; 7 positions match TRBD1. This clonotype was sampled from a woman aged 25 to 39 who had recovered from COVID-19. CDR3 DNA: TGTGCCAGCAGTTTACTCGACAGGGACCTCCAGTTCTTC. Encoded protein: CASSLLDRDLQFF.